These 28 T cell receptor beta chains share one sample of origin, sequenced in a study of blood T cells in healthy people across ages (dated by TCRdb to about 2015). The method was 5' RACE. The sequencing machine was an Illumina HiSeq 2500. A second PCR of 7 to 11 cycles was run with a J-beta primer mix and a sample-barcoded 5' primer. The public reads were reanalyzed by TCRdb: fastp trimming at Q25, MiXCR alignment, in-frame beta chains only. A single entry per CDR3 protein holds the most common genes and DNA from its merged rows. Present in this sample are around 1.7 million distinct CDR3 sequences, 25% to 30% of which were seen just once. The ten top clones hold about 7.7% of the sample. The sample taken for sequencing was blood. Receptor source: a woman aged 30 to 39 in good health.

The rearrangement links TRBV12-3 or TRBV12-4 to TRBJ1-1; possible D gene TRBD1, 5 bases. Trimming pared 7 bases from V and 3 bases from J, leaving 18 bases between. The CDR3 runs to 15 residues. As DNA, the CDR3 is TGTGCCAGCAACCCCCGCCGGTGGGGGGACACTGAAGCTTTCTTT. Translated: CASNPRRWGDTEAFF.

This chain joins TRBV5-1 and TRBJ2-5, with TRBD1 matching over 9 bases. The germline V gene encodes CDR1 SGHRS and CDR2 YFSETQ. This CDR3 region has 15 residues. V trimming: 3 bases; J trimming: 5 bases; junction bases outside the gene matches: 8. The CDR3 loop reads CASSSHRGQGETQYF. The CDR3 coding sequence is TGCGCCAGCAGCTCTCACAGGGGGCAGGGTGAGACCCAGTACTTC.

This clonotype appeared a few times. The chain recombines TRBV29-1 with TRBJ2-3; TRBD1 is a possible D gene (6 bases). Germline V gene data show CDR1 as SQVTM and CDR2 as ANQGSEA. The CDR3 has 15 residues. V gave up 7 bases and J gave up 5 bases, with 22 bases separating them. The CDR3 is CSAKRSAGAGDTQYF. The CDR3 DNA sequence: TGCAGCGCCAAGAGGTCCGCAGGGGCCGGAGATACGCAGTATTTT.

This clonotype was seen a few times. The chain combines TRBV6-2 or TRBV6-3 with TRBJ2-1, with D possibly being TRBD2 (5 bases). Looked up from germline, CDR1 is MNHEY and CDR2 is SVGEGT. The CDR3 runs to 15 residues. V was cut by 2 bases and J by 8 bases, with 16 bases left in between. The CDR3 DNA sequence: TGTGCCAGCAGTTACCGGGGTCTAGCTAGGGATGAGCAGTTCTTC. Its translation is CASSYRGLARDEQFF.

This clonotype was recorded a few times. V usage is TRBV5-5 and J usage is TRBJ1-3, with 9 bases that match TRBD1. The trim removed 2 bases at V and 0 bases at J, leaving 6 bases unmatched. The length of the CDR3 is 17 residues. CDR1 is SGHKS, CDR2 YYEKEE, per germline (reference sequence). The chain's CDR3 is CASSFRDRDYSGNTIYF. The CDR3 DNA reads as TGTGCCAGCAGCTTCCGGGACAGGGACTACTCTGGAAACACCATATATTTT. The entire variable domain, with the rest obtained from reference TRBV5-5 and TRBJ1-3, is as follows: DAGVTQSPTHLIKTRGQQVTLRCSPISGHKSVSWYQQVLGQGPQFIFQYYEKEERGRGNFPDRFSARQFPNYSSELNVNALLLGDSALYLCASSFRDRDYSGNTIYFGEGSWLTVV.

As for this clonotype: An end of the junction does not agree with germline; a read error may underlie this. This CDR3 is CASRSGTNYDYTF. CDR3 sequence (DNA): TGTGCCAGCAGGTCAGGTACCAACTATGACTACACCTTC. The chain carries TRBV28 and TRBJ1-2; no reliable D call. The germline V gene encodes CDR1 MDHEN and CDR2 SYDVKM. There are 13 residues in the CDR3.

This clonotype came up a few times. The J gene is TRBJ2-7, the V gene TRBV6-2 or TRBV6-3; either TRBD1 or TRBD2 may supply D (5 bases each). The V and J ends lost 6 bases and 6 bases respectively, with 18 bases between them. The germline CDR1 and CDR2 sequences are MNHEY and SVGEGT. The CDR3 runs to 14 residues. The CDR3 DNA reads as TGTGCCAGCAGATACCTGGGGCCGAGCGGCGAGCAGTACTTC. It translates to CASRYLGPSGEQYF.

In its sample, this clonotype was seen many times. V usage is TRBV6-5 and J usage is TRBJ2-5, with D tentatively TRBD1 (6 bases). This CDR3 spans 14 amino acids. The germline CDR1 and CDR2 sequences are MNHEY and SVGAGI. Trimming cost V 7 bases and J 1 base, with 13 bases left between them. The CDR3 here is CASMGAVTQETQYF. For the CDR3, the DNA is TGTGCCAGCATGGGGGCCGTGACCCAAGAGACCCAGTACTTC.

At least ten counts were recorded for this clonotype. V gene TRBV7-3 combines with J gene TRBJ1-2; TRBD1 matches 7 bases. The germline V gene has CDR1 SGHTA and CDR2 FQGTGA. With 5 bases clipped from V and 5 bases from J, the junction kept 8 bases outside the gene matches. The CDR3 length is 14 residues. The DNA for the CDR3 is TGTGCCAGCAGCCCCGGGACAGAGGGATATGGCTACACCTTC. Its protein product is CASSPGTEGYGYTF.

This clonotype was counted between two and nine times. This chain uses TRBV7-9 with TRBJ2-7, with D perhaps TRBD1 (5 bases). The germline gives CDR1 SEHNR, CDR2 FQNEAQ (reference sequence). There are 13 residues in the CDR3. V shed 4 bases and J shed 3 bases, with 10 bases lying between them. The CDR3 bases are TGTGCCAGCAGCTCGACAGAAGTCTACGAGCAGTACTTC. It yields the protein CASSSTEVYEQYF.

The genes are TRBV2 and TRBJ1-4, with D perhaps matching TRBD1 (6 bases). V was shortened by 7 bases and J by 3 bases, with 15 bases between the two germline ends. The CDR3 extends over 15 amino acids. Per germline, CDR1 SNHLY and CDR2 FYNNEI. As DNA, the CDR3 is TGTGCCAGCACCACCCTAAGGGGGGCTAATGAAAAACTGTTTTTT. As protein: CASTTLRGANEKLFF.

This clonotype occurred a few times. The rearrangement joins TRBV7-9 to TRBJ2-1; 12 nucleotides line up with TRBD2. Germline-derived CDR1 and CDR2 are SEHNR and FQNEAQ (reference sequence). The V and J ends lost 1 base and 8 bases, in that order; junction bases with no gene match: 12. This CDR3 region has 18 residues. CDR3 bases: TGTGCCAGCAGCTTAGAGGGGGGACTAGCGGGCGTCCAGGATGAGCAGTTCTTC. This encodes CASSLEGGLAGVQDEQFF.

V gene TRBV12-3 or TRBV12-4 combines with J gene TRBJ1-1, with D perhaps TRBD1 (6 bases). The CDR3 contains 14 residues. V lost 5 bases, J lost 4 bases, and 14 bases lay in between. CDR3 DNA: TGTGCCAGCAGTGTACAGGGACCTCCCACTGAAGCTTTCTTT. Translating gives CASSVQGPPTEAFF.

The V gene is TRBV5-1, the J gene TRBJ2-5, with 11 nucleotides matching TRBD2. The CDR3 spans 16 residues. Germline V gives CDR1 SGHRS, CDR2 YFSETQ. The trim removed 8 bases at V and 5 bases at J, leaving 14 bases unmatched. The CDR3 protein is CASLPSGGLPQETQYF. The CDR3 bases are TGCGCCAGTCTTCCTAGCGGGGGGCTCCCTCAGGAGACCCAGTACTTC. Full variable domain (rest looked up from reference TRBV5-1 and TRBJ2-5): KAGVTQTPRYLIKTRGQQVTLSCSPISGHRSVSWYQQTPGQGLQFLFEYFSETQRNKGNFPGRFSGRQFSNSRSEMNVSTLELGDSALYLCASLPSGGLPQETQYFGPGTRLLVL.

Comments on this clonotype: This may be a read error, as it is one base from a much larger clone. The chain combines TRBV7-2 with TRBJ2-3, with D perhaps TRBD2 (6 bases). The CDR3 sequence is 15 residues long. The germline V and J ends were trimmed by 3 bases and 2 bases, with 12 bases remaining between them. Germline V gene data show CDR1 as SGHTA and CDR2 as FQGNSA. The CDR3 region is CASSFGGENTDTQYF. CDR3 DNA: TGTGCCAGCAGCTTCGGCGGGGAGAACACAGATACGCAGTATTTT.

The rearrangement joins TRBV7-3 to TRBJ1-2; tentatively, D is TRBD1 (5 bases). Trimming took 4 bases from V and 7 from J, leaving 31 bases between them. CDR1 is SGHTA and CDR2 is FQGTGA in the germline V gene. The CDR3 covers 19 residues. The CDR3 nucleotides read TGTGCCAGCAGCTCGCCCCGGGGTGCGGGTCGGGGCGAAGGGTTTGGCTACACCTTC. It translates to CASSSPRGAGRGEGFGYTF.

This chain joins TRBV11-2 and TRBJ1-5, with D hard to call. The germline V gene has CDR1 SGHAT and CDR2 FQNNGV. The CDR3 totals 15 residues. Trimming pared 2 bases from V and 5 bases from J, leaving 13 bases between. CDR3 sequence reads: CASSLNNGPYQPQHF. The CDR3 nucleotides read TGTGCCAGCAGCTTAAACAATGGACCGTATCAGCCCCAGCATTTT. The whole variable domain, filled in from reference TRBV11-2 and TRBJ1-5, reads EAGVAQSPRYKIIEKRQSVAFWCNPISGHATLYWYQQILGQGPKLLIQFQNNGVVDDSQLPKDRFSAERLKGVDSTLKIQPAKLEDSAVYLCASSLNNGPYQPQHFGDGTRLSIL.

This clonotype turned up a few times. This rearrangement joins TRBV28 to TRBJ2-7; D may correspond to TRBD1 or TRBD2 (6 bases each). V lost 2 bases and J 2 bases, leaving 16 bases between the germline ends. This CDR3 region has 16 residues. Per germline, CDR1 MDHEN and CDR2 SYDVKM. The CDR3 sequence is CASSLIFGGQAYEQYF. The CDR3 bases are TGTGCCAGCAGTTTAATATTTGGGGGGCAAGCCTACGAGCAGTACTTC.

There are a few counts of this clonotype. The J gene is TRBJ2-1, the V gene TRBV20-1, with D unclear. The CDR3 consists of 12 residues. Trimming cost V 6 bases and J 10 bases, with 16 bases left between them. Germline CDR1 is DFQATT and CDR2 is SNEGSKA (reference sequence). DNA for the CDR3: TGCAGTGCCCCCGCTAGAGGTTACGAGCAGTTCTTC. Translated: CSAPARGYEQFF.

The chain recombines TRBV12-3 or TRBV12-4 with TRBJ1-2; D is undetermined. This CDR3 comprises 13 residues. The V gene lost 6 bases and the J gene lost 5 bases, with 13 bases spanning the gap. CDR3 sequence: CASSLPTLYGYTF. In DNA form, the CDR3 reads TGTGCCAGCAGCCTTCCGACGTTGTATGGCTACACCTTC.

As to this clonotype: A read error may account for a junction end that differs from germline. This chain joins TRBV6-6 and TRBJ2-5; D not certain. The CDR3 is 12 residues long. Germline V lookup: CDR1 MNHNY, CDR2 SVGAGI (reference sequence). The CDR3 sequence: CASSSPKEAQYF. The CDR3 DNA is TGTGCCAGCAGCTCCCCCAAAGAGGCCCAGTACTTC.

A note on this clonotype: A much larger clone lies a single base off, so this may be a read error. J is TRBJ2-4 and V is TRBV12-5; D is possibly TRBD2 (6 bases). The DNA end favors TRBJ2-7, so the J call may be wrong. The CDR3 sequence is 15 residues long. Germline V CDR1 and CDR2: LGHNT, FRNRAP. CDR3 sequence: CASGPPDAGSDEQYF. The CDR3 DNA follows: TGTGCTAGTGGTCCTCCCGATGCGGGGAGTGACGAGCAGTACTTC.

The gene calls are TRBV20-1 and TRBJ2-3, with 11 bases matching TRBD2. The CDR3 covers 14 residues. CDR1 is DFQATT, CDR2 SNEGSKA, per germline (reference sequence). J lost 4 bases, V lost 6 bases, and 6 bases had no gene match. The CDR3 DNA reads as TGCAGTGCCATACTAGCGGGAGTTCCAGATACGCAGTATTTT. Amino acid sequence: CSAILAGVPDTQYF.

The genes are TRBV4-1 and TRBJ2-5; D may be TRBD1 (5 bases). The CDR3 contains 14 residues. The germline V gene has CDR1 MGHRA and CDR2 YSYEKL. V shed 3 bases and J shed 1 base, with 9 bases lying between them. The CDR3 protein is CASSQGPAQETQYF. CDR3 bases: TGCGCCAGCAGCCAGGGGCCAGCCCAAGAGACCCAGTACTTC.

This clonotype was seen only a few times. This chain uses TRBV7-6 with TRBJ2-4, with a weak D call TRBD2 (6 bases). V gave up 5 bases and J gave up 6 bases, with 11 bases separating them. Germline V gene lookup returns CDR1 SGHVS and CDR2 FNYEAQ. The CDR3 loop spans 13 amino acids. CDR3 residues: CASSNFGGNIQYF. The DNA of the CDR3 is TGTGCCAGCAGCAATTTCGGGGGAAACATTCAGTACTTC. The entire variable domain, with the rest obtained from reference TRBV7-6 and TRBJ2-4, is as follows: GAGVSQSPRYKVTKRGQDVALRCDPISGHVSLYWYRQALGQGPEFLTYFNYEAQQDKSGLPNDRFSAERPEGSISTLTIQRTEQRDSAMYRCASSNFGGNIQYFGAGTRLSVL.

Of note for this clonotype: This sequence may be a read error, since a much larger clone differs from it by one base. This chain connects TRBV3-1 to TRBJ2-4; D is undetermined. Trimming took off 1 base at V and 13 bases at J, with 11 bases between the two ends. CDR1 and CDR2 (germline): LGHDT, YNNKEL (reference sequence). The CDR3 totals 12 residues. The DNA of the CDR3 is TGTGCCAGCAGCCAAGGAGGCAGGCAGCAGTACTTC. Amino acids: CASSQGGRQQYF.

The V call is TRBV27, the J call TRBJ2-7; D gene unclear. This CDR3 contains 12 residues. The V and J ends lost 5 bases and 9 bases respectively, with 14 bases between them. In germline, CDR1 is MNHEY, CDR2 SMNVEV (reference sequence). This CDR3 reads CASSPDAVGQYF. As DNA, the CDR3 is TGTGCCAGCAGTCCCGATGCTGTCGGGCAGTACTTC.

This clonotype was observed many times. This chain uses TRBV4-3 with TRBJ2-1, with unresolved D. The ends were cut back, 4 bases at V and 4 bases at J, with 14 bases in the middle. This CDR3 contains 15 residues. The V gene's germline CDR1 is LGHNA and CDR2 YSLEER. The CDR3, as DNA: TGCGCCAGCAGCCGGCGAGGAGACCATTACAATGAGCAGTTCTTC. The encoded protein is CASSRRGDHYNEQFF.